Shown below are 8 T cell receptor beta chains from a single sample sequenced in a study of long-term antiretroviral therapy in people with HIV. Researchers report immunoSEQ v3.0 was run at survey level. Sequenced by immunoSEQ multiplex PCR; TCRdb stores in-frame clones only, minus some. The sample has 9,000 to 10,000 clones, roughly four fifths seen once. Sequencing was performed on unsorted PBMCs, taken 0.7 years after starting antiretroviral therapy. These receptors were taken from a man in his forties with HIV.

The V call is TRBV5-1, the J call TRBJ2-3; D not resolved. Germline values: CDR1 SGHRS, CDR2 YFSETQ. V lost 9 bases to trimming and J lost 0 bases, with 11 bases between them. CDR3 length equals 13 residues. CDR3 nucleotide sequence: TGCGCCACCTCGACGGGCAGCACAGATACGCAGTATTTT. It is translated as CATSTGSTDTQYF.

This sequence joins TRBV5-6 and TRBJ2-4, with 7 bases aligning to TRBD1. CDR1 is SGHDT and CDR2 is YYEEEE in the germline V gene. V lost 3 bases to trimming and J lost 1 base; unmatched junction nucleotides: 7. The CDR3 totals 16 residues. CDR3 residues: CASSSPTGKAKNIQYF. CDR3 bases: TGTGCCAGCAGCTCACCGACAGGGAAGGCCAAAAACATTCAGTACTTC.

The rearrangement links TRBV6-5 to TRBJ2-2; D gene ambiguous. V was clipped by 7 bases and J by 4 bases, with 16 bases between them. The CDR3 is 15 residues long. CDR1 is MNHEY, CDR2 SVGAGI, per germline. The CDR3 DNA is TGTGCCAGCAAAAGGGAAGGAATGAGCACCGGGGAGCTGTTTTTT. It specifies CASKREGMSTGELFF.

The chain is built from TRBV7-9 and TRBJ2-7; D may be TRBD2 (7 bases). The CDR3 totals 14 residues. From germline, CDR1 is SEHNR and CDR2 FQNEAQ (reference sequence). V was trimmed by 8 bases and J by 3 bases, leaving 17 bases between them. In nucleotides, the CDR3 is TGTGCCAGCCAGAGGGGGGAGGGCAGCTACGAGCAGTACTTC. Translating gives CASQRGEGSYEQYF.

The J gene is TRBJ1-5, the V gene TRBV27; 7 positions match TRBD1. Trimming removed 10 bases from V and 5 bases from J; junction bases left unmatched: 11. The germline CDR1 and CDR2 sequences are MNHEY and SMNVEV (reference sequence). The CDR3 has 14 amino acids. CDR3 DNA: TGTGCCACTTCACAGGGGTCCACCTATCAGCCCCAGCATTTT. This encodes CATSQGSTYQPQHF.

This clone was detected once. V is TRBV15 and J is TRBJ1-5; the D is unclear. V lost 0 bases and J lost 5, with 8 bases in between. Germline V gene data show CDR1 as LNHNV and CDR2 as YYDKDF (reference sequence). The CDR3 is 14 amino acids. The DNA of the CDR3 is TGTGCCACCAGCAGAGATCGGTTAGATCAGCCCCAGCATTTT. This translates into CATSRDRLDQPQHF.

DNA of the CDR3: TGTGCCAGCAGCTTCCCATCCCACGAGCAGTACTTC. Translated: CASSFPSHEQYF. The chain links TRBV7-9 to TRBJ2-7, with unresolved D. Germline V gives CDR1 SEHNR, CDR2 FQNEAQ (reference sequence). There are 12 residues in the CDR3. Trimming took off 3 bases at V and 5 bases at J, with 8 bases between the two ends.

The CDR3 loop reads CASRPGGPSEQFF. CDR3 nucleotide sequence: TGTGCCAGCAGGCCGGGAGGGCCAAGTGAGCAGTTCTTC. The chain uses TRBV28 and TRBJ2-1, with TRBD2 matching over 8 bases. V dropped 6 bases and J dropped 9; count of bases not matched to a gene: 7. CDR1 MDHEN and CDR2 SYDVKM come from the germline V gene. The CDR3 is made up of 13 amino acids.